The clone carrying this T cell receptor beta chain appeared many times. No antigen is known for it. As part of library construction, unique molecular identifiers were attached to individual cDNA molecules. A single record per CDR3 protein comes from TCRdb applying MiXCR to the 5' RACE reads. The table lists 25,000 to 30,000 distinct CDR3 sequences, roughly 5% of them singletons. The source of the sample is a study of early T cells in non-severe SARS-CoV-2 infection. The wider study: With bulk RNA from unsorted whole blood as input, sequencing yielded unpaired chains. Findings and caveats of the study: VDJdb-based annotation leaned toward anti-spike CD8 responses and missed private and CD4 specificities.

CDR3 length equals 13 residues. Per germline, CDR1 GTSNPN and CDR2 SVGIG (reference sequence). The germline V and J ends were trimmed by 2 bases and 3 bases, with 10 bases remaining between them. The sequenced sample consisted of whole blood. This chain joins TRBV30 and TRBJ1-2; tentative D call: TRBD1 (5 bases). This TCR derives from an adult who was a healthcare worker with PCR-confirmed SARS-CoV-2 infection or an uninfected control (not recorded which). CDR3 residues: CAWSRGTDYGYTF. The CDR3 bases are TGTGCCTGGAGTCGGGGGACGGACTATGGCTACACCTTC.